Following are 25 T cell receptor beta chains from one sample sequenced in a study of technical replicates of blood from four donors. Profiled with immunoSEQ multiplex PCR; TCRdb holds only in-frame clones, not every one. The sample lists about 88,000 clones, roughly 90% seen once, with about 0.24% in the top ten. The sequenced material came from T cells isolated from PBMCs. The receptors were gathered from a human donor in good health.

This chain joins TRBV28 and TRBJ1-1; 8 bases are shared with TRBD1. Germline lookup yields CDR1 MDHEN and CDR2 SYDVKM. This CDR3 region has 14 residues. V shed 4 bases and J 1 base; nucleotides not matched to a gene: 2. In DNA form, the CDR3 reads TGTGCCAGCAGTTACAGGGGGTCGAACACTGAAGCTTTCTTT. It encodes CASSYRGSNTEAFF.

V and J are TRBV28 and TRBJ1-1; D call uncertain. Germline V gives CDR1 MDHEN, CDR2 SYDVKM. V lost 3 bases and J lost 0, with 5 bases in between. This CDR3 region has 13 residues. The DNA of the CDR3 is TGTGCCAGCAGTTTCTCTCTGAACACTGAAGCTTTCTTT. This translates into CASSFSLNTEAFF.

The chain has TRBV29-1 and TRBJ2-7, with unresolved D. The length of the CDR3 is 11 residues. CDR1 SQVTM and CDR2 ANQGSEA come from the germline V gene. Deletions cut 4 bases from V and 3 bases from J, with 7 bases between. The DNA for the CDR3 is TGCAGCGTTGGTGACAACTACGAGCAGTACTTC. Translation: CSVGDNYEQYF.

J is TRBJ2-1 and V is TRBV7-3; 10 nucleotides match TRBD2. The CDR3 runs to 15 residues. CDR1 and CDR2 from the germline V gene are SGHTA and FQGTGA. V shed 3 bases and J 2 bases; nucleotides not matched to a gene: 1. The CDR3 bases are TGTGCCAGCAGCTTCCTAGCGGGGGCCTACAATGAGCAGTTCTTC. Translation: CASSFLAGAYNEQFF.

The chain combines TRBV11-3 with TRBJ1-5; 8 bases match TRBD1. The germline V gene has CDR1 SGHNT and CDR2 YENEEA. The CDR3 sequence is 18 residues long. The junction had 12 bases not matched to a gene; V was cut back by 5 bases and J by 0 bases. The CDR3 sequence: CASSPSWTGRYSNQPQHF. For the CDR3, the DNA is TGTGCCAGCAGCCCCTCTTGGACAGGGCGCTATAGCAATCAGCCCCAGCATTTT.

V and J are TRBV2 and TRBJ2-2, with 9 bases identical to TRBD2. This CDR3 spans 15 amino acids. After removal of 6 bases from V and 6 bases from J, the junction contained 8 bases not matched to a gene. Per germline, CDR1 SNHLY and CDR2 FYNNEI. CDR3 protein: CASSILAGLSGELFF. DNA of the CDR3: TGTGCCAGCAGCATACTAGCGGGTCTTTCCGGGGAGCTGTTTTTT.

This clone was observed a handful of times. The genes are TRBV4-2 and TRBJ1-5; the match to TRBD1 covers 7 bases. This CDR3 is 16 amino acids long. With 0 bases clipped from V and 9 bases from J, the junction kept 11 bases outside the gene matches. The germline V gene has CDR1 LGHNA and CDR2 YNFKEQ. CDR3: CASSQDSGQTTRPQHF. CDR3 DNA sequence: TGTGCCAGCAGCCAAGATTCGGGACAGACCACACGGCCCCAGCATTTT.

The CDR3 DNA follows: TGTGCCAGCAGTCGGACTAGCGGCACCGGGGAGCTGTTTTTT. As protein: CASSRTSGTGELFF. The chain joins TRBV27 to TRBJ2-2; 10 bases are shared with TRBD2. There are 14 residues in the CDR3. The V and J ends lost 5 bases and 4 bases, in that order; junction bases with no gene match: 1. Germline CDR1 and CDR2: MNHEY and SMNVEV (reference sequence).

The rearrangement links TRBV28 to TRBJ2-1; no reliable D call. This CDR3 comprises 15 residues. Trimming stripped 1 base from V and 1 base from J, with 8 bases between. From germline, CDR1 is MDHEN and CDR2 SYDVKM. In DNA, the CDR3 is TGTGCCAGCAGTTTATTTCGAGGATCCTACAATGAGCAGTTCTTC. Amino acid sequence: CASSLFRGSYNEQFF.

The CDR3 sequence: CASRPRDRGSYEQYF. The CDR3 region has the DNA TGCGCCAGCAGGCCCCGGGACAGGGGTTCCTACGAGCAGTACTTC. V usage is TRBV5-1 and J usage is TRBJ2-7; TRBD1 aligns across 10 bases. This CDR3 region has 15 residues. Trimming cost V 5 bases and J 1 base; bases outside gene matches: 6. Germline V gene sequence: CDR1 SGHRS, CDR2 YFSETQ.

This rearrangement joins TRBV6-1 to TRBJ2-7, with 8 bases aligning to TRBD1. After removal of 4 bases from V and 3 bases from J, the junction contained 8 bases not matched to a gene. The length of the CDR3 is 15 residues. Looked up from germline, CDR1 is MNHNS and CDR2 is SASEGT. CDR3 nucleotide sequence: TGTGCCAGCAGTGTAGCGGCAGGGGGCTACTACGAGCAGTACTTC. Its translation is CASSVAAGGYYEQYF.

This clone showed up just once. CDR3 bases: TGTGCCAGTCGAGGGGGGCGGGAGAAGACAGATACGCAGTATTTT. Translating it yields CASRGGREKTDTQYF. The chain employs TRBV5-4 and TRBJ2-3; TRBD2 is a possible D gene (7 bases). Germline V CDR1 and CDR2: SGHNT, YYREEE (reference sequence). Deletions cut 8 bases from V and 3 bases from J, with 19 bases between. This CDR3 comprises 15 residues.

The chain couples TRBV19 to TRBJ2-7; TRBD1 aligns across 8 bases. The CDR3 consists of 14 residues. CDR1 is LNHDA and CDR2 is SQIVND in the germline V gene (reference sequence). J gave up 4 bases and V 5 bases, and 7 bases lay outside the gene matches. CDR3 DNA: TGTGCCAGTAGTCCAGGACAGGGAGTTTACGAGCAGTACTTC. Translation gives CASSPGQGVYEQYF.

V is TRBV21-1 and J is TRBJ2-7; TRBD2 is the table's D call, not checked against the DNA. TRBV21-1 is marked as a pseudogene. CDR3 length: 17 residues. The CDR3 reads CASSKRQLGGPDYEQYF. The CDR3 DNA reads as TGTGCCAGCAGCAAAAGGCAACTTGGCGGGCCAGACTACGAGCAGTACTTC.

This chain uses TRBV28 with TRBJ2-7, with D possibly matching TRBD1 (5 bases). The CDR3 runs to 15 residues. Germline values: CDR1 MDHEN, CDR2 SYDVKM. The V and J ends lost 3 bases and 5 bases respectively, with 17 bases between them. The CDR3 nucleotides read TGTGCCAGCAGTTTTCGTACAGGCCCTGGGAACGAGCAGTACTTC. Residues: CASSFRTGPGNEQYF.

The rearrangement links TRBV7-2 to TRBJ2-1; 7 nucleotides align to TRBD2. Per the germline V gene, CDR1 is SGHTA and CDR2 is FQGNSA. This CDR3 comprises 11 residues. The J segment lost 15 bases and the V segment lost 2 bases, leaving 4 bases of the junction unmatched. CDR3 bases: TGTGCCAGCAGCTTACTCGGGAGGTCGTTCTTC. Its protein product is CASSLLGRSFF.

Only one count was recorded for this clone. CDR3 sequence (DNA): TGTGCTAGTGGTTTCGTTGCCTCGGGACTAGCGGGAGGTGTTCTCGGGGGTAATGAGCAGTTCTTC. Translation gives CASGFVASGLAGGVLGGNEQFF. This sequence joins TRBV12-5 and TRBJ2-1; 15 nucleotides agree with TRBD2. The V and J ends lost 3 bases and 7 bases, in that order; junction bases with no gene match: 22. The CDR3 consists of 22 residues. Looked up from germline, CDR1 is LGHNT and CDR2 is FRNRAP.

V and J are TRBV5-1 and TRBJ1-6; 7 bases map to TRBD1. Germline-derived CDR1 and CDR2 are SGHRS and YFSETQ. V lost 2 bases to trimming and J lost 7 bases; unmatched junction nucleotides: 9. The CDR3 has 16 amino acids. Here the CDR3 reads CASSLTTGDSNSPLHF. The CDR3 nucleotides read TGCGCCAGCAGCTTAACAACAGGGGACTCAAATTCACCCCTCCACTTT.

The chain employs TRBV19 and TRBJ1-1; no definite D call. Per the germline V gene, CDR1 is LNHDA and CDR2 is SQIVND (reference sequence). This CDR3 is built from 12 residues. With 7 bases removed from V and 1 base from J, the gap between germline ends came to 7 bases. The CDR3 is CASNEGNTEAFF. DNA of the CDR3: TGTGCCAGTAATGAGGGGAACACTGAAGCTTTCTTT.

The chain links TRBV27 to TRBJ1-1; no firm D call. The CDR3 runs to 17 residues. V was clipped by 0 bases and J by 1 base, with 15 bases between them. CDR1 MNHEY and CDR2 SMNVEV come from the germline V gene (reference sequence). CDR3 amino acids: CASSLSVRAGSNTEAFF. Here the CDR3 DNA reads TGTGCCAGCAGTTTATCTGTTCGAGCGGGGTCGAACACTGAAGCTTTCTTT.

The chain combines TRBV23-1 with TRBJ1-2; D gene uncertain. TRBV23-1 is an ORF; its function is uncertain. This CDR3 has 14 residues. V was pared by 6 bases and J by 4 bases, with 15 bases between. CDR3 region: CASRVSIDSYGYTF. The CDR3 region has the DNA TGCGCCAGCAGGGTTTCCATCGACTCCTATGGCTACACCTTC.

The DNA of the CDR3 is TGTGCCAGCAGTCCGGGACAGGGCACTGAAGCTTTCTTT. Translation: CASSPGQGTEAFF. The J gene is TRBJ1-1, the V gene TRBV6-6, with 9 positions matching TRBD1. Germline CDR1 MNHNY, CDR2 SVGAGI (reference sequence). The trim removed 5 bases at V and 4 bases at J, leaving 2 bases unmatched. This CDR3 region has 13 residues.

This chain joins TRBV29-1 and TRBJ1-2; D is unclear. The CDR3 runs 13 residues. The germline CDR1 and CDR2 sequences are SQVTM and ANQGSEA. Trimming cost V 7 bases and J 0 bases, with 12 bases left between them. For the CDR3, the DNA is TGCAGCGCATCCGGGGTAGCTAACTATGGCTACACCTTC. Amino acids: CSASGVANYGYTF. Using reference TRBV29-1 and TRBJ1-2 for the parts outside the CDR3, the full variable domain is SAVISQKPSRDICQRGTSLTIQCQVDSQVTMMFWYRQQPGQSLTLIATANQGSEATYESGFVIDKFPISRPNLTFSTLTVSNMSPEDSSIYLCSASGVANYGYTFGSGTRLTVV.

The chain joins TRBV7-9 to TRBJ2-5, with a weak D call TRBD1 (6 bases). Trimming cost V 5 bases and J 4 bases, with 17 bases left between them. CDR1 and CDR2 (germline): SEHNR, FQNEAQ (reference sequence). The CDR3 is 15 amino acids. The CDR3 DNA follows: TGTGCCAGCAGCCAATCCCGGGACACGGGAGAGACCCAGTACTTC. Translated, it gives CASSQSRDTGETQYF.

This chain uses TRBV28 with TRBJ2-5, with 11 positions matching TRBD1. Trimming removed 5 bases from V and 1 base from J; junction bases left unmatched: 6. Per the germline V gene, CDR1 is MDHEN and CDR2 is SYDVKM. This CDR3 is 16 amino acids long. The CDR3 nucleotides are TGTGCCAGCAGTGGCCCCGGGACAGGGGGCCAAGAGACCCAGTACTTC. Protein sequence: CASSGPGTGGQETQYF.